This TCR beta chain came from a study of T cells in localized non-small cell lung cancer. J lost 4 bases, V lost 3 bases, and 9 bases had no gene match. The CDR3 sequence is 17 residues long. Germline V gene sequence: CDR1 SQVTM, CDR2 ANQGSEA. Concerning this clone: No antigen is known for it.

Only in-frame clones appear in the TCRdb table, and some are missing; sequencing was by immunoSEQ multiplex PCR. The repertoire includes 40,000 to 60,000 clones, approximately 80% of them detected once, and 17% sits in the top ten. Study findings and constraints: Heterogeneity cannot be ruled out, as sequencing used one tumor region only. Uninvolved adjacent lung showed peak T cell clonality, exceeding tumor. Appearing in adjacent lung were a median 57 of the top 100 tumor clones.

The clonotype originates from a man aged 40-75 years with stage III lung adenocarcinoma. The source material was peripheral blood mononuclear cells, sampled before any cancer treatment. The V gene is TRBV29-1, the J gene TRBJ2-1; 13 bases are shared with TRBD2. CDR3 in DNA: TGCAGCGTTGACCCCGGGACTAGCGGGGTCCTATACAATGAGCAGTTCTTC. This sequence encodes CSVDPGTSGVLYNEQFF.